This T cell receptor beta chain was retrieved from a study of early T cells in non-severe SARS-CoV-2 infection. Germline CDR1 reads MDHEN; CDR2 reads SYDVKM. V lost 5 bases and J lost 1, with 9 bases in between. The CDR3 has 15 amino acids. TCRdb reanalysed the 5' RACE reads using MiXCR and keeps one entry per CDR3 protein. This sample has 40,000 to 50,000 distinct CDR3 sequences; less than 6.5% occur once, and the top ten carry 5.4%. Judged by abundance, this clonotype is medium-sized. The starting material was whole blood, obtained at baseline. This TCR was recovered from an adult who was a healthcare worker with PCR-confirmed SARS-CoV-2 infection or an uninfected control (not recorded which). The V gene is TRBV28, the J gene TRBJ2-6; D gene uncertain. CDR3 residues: CASSPRLSGANVLTF. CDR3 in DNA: TGTGCCAGCAGTCCTAGACTTTCTGGGGCCAACGTCCTGACTTTC.